The 32 T cell receptor beta chains in this list originate from one sample, sequenced in a study of cytomegalovirus exposure and HLA in healthy donors (dated by TCRdb to about 2017). Library preparation was by the immunoSEQ multiplex PCR assay. For the multiplex PCR, a mixture combining 60 forward primers for TCR Vbeta segments and 13 reverse primers for TCR Jbeta segments was used. The table was pulled from immuneACCESS by TCRdb, which kept in-frame rearrangements only. Such tables lose some clones; where checked, under half of the loss comes from unresolved V genes, and the rest has no known cause. Per the sample table, the count is some 130,000 clones. The top ten clones comprise around 1.6% of the sample. The sample taken for sequencing was PBMCs. These receptors came from a woman between 35 and 50 years old in good health and CMV-seropositive.

This chain links TRBV19 with TRBJ2-5; TRBD2 matches 9 bases. The last part of the DNA fits TRBJ2-7 better; the J call may be wrong. Germline loops: CDR1 LNHDA, CDR2 SQIVND (reference sequence). The CDR3 is made up of 16 amino acids. CDR3 sequence: CAREPGAGGPLGEQYF. In DNA, the CDR3 is TGTGCCAGGGAACCCGGAGCGGGGGGCCCTCTGGGCGAGCAGTACTTC.

The chain combines TRBV15 with TRBJ2-5; 10 bases align to TRBD2. With V trimmed by 4 bases and J by 5 bases, 7 bases remained unmatched. This CDR3 comprises 15 residues. Per the germline V gene, CDR1 is LNHNV and CDR2 is YYDKDF (reference sequence). The chain's CDR3 is CATSMLAGGRETQYF. CDR3 nucleotide sequence: TGTGCCACCAGCATGTTAGCGGGAGGTCGGGAGACCCAGTACTTC.

The chain is built from TRBV27 and TRBJ2-3; 7 positions agree with TRBD2. In germline, CDR1 is MNHEY, CDR2 SMNVEV (reference sequence). V lost 7 bases, J lost 0 bases, and 4 bases stayed unmatched. The CDR3 is made up of 14 amino acids. In DNA, the CDR3 is TGTGCCAGCACCGGGACTACCAGCACAGATACGCAGTATTTT. It specifies CASTGTTSTDTQYF.

The V call is TRBV19, the J call TRBJ1-5; D ambiguous. The germline V gene has CDR1 LNHDA and CDR2 SQIVND (reference sequence). The CDR3 totals 15 residues. Trimming took 5 bases from V and 0 from J, leaving 11 bases between them. This chain's CDR3 is CASSVQPFSNQPQHF. CDR3 in DNA: TGTGCCAGTAGTGTACAGCCCTTTAGCAATCAGCCCCAGCATTTT.

This chain uses TRBV27 with TRBJ1-5; possible D gene TRBD1, 5 bases. Trimming cost V 8 bases and J 3 bases, with 5 bases left between them. This CDR3 is 11 amino acids long. The germline V gene has CDR1 MNHEY and CDR2 SMNVEV (reference sequence). CDR3 DNA: TGTGCCAGCGGACACAATCAGCCCCAGCATTTT. It is translated as CASGHNQPQHF.

This chain joins TRBV6-1 and TRBJ2-3; possible D gene TRBD2, 5 bases. This CDR3 contains 14 residues. The germline V and J ends were trimmed by 7 bases and 1 base, with 12 bases remaining between them. CDR1 is MNHNS, CDR2 SASEGT, per germline. This CDR3 is CASTGFWGTDTQYF. The CDR3 region has the DNA TGTGCCAGCACGGGGTTCTGGGGCACAGATACGCAGTATTTT.

V gene TRBV4-3 combines with J gene TRBJ2-1; D ambiguous. CDR1 is LGHNA and CDR2 is YSLEER in the germline V gene. CDR3 length: 16 residues. Trimming took off 4 bases at V and 2 bases at J, with 15 bases between the two ends. The CDR3 spells CASSRLLTPAYNEQFF. CDR3 DNA sequence: TGCGCCAGCAGCCGGCTACTAACACCGGCCTACAATGAGCAGTTCTTC.

V usage is TRBV28 and J usage is TRBJ2-5; 11 positions match TRBD2. CDR3 size: 15 residues. The germline V gene has CDR1 MDHEN and CDR2 SYDVKM. The J segment lost 2 bases and the V segment lost 1 base, leaving 0 bases of the junction unmatched. The CDR3 is CASSLSSGGQETQYF. The DNA for the CDR3 is TGTGCCAGCAGTTTATCTAGCGGGGGGCAAGAGACCCAGTACTTC.

The chain combines TRBV11-2 with TRBJ2-1; maybe TRBD2 (6 bases). Germline loops: CDR1 SGHAT, CDR2 FQNNGV. Trimming removed 5 bases at V and 9 bases at J, with 14 bases between. The CDR3 runs 13 residues. The CDR3 bases are TGTGCCAGCAGCCCACGACTAGTAAGTGAGCAGTTCTTC. It codes for CASSPRLVSEQFF.

This sequence joins TRBV11-2 and TRBJ2-3; TRBD2 agrees at 9 bases. The trim removed 5 bases at V and 0 bases at J, leaving 9 bases unmatched. Germline-derived CDR1 and CDR2 are SGHAT and FQNNGV. This CDR3 spans 17 amino acids. This CDR3 reads CASSRGISGSSTDTQYF. The DNA of the CDR3 is TGTGCCAGCAGCCGCGGGATTAGCGGGAGTAGCACAGATACGCAGTATTTT. Full variable domain (missing parts from reference TRBV11-2 and TRBJ2-3): EAGVAQSPRYKIIEKRQSVAFWCNPISGHATLYWYQQILGQGPKLLIQFQNNGVVDDSQLPKDRFSAERLKGVDSTLKIQPAKLEDSAVYLCASSRGISGSSTDTQYFGPGTRLTVL.

In DNA form, the CDR3 reads TGTGCCATCCGACGCGGAGTCACCGGGGAGCTGTTTTTT. This translates into CAIRRGVTGELFF. The chain uses TRBV27 and TRBJ2-2; D ambiguous. There are 13 residues in the CDR3. Trimming left V 10 bases short and J 4 bases short, with 13 bases between. The V gene's germline CDR1 is MNHEY and CDR2 SMNVEV (reference sequence).

The chain uses TRBV28 and TRBJ1-1; 7 nucleotides align to TRBD1. There are 14 residues in the CDR3. The germline V gene encodes CDR1 MDHEN and CDR2 SYDVKM. The V gene end was trimmed by 6 bases and the J gene end by 5 bases; junction bases not matched to a gene: 9. CDR3 nucleotide sequence: TGTGCCAGCAGGATTAGACAGGGATGGACTGAAGCTTTCTTT. Protein product: CASRIRQGWTEAFF.

V gene TRBV7-9 combines with J gene TRBJ2-6, with D possibly being TRBD1 (5 bases). V was cut by 1 base and J by 1 base, with 11 bases left in between. The germline CDR1 and CDR2 sequences are SEHNR and FQNEAQ (reference sequence). This CDR3 is 17 amino acids long. The CDR3 region has the DNA TGTGCCAGCAGCTTAGGCGGACAACTATCTGGGGCCAACGTCCTGACTTTC. Translation: CASSLGGQLSGANVLTF. The whole variable domain, remainder taken from reference TRBV7-9 and TRBJ2-6, is DTGVSQNPRHKITKRGQNVTFRCDPISEHNRLYWYRQTLGQGPEFLTYFQNEAQLEKSRLLSDRFSAERPKGSFSTLEIQRTEQGDSAMYLCASSLGGQLSGANVLTFGAGSRLTVL.

J is TRBJ2-1 and V is TRBV7-6; 8 nucleotides agree with TRBD2. Per the germline V gene, CDR1 is SGHVS and CDR2 is FNYEAQ. The V segment lost 7 bases and the J segment 9 bases; nucleotides outside the gene matches: 11. The CDR3 has 14 residues. The CDR3 nucleotides are TGTGCCAGCATGCGGGAGGTCGATCCGTCTGAGCAGTTCTTC. This codes for CASMREVDPSEQFF.

This chain links TRBV29-1 with TRBJ2-7; D is perhaps TRBD2 (5 bases). Per germline, CDR1 SQVTM and CDR2 ANQGSEA. Trimming removed 3 bases from V and 4 bases from J, with 13 bases in between. The CDR3 covers 13 residues. The DNA of the CDR3 is TGCAGCGTTGAGAGTGGTGGGAGATACGAGCAGTACTTC. Encoded protein: CSVESGGRYEQYF.

The chain recombines TRBV7-2 with TRBJ1-3, with 9 bases fitting TRBD1. The CDR3 loop spans 17 amino acids. Germline loops: CDR1 SGHTA, CDR2 FQGNSA. With V trimmed by 5 bases and J by 2 bases, 10 bases remained unmatched. The CDR3 here is CASSPFMGDRAGNTIYF. CDR3 sequence (DNA): TGTGCCAGCAGCCCATTTATGGGGGACAGGGCTGGAAACACCATATATTTT.

The chain recombines TRBV7-2 with TRBJ1-1; D unresolved. V lost 4 bases and J lost 4, with 13 bases in between. This CDR3 comprises 14 residues. Germline V gene lookup returns CDR1 SGHTA and CDR2 FQGNSA. The CDR3 protein is CASSSPGRGTEAFF. CDR3 sequence (DNA): TGTGCCAGCAGCTCCCCGGGTCGCGGCACTGAAGCTTTCTTT. Combining the CDR3 with reference TRBV7-2 and TRBJ1-1 gives the whole variable domain GAGVSQSPSNKVTEKGKDVELRCDPISGHTALYWYRQSLGQGLEFLIYFQGNSAPDKSGLPSDRFSAERTGGSVSTLTIQRTQQEDSAVYLCASSSPGRGTEAFFGQGTRLTVV.

This chain links TRBV18 with TRBJ1-1, with 10 bases lining up with TRBD1. The CDR3 consists of 14 residues. The junction had 8 bases not matched to a gene; V was cut back by 3 bases and J by 10 bases. Per the germline V gene, CDR1 is KGHSH and CDR2 is LQKENI. This CDR3 reads CASSPLSDRGGAFF. The DNA of the CDR3 is TGTGCCAGCTCACCCCTCTCGGACAGGGGGGGAGCTTTCTTT.

This chain links TRBV6-5 with TRBJ1-2; 7 bases align to TRBD1. The length of the CDR3 is 16 residues. After removal of 2 bases from V and 1 base from J, the junction contained 7 bases not matched to a gene. CDR1 is MNHEY and CDR2 is SVGAGI in the germline V gene. CDR3 amino acids: CASSYTWTGFNYGYTF. The CDR3 DNA follows: TGTGCCAGCAGTTACACCTGGACAGGCTTTAACTATGGCTACACCTTC.

This rearrangement joins TRBV27 to TRBJ2-3; 13 positions agree with TRBD2. CDR3 size: 17 residues. CDR1 is MNHEY, CDR2 SMNVEV, per germline (reference sequence). V lost 4 bases, J lost 4 bases, and 8 bases stayed unmatched. Here the CDR3 reads CASSSGLAGDRPDTQYF. The CDR3 coding sequence is TGTGCCAGCAGTTCCGGACTAGCGGGAGATCGCCCAGATACGCAGTATTTT.

The V gene is TRBV30, the J gene TRBJ2-5, with 7 bases aligning to TRBD2. There are 16 residues in the CDR3. Unmatched junction bases numbered 14, after V lost 2 bases and J lost 5 bases. Germline loops: CDR1 GTSNPN, CDR2 SVGIG (reference sequence). The CDR3 sequence: CAWSKPGLREGETQYF. CDR3 bases: TGTGCCTGGAGTAAACCGGGACTTAGGGAGGGGGAGACCCAGTACTTC.

Worth noting for this clone: A junction boundary mismatches the germline segment, possibly from a read error. V usage is TRBV28 and J usage is TRBJ2-1; D is unresolved. Germline V gene sequence: CDR1 MDHEN, CDR2 SYDVKM. The CDR3 runs 13 residues. The CDR3 DNA reads as TGTGCCAGCAGCCGATACTCCCACAATGAGCAGTTCTTC. It is translated as CASSRYSHNEQFF.

The V and J genes are TRBV19 and TRBJ2-1, with 11 nucleotides matching TRBD2. Germline values: CDR1 LNHDA, CDR2 SQIVND (reference sequence). J lost 0 bases, V lost 5 bases, and 3 bases had no gene match. The CDR3 sequence is 16 residues long. The CDR3 bases are TGTGCCAGTAGTGTAACTAGCGGGAGCTCCTACAATGAGCAGTTCTTC. Amino acid sequence: CASSVTSGSSYNEQFF.

The genes are TRBV28 and TRBJ1-1; D possibly corresponds to TRBD1 (6 bases). V shed 6 bases and J shed 0 bases, with 11 bases lying between them. CDR1 MDHEN and CDR2 SYDVKM come from the germline V gene. The CDR3 has 14 residues. The CDR3 DNA reads TGTGCCAGCAGCTGGACAGCCATGAACACTGAAGCTTTCTTT. Translating gives CASSWTAMNTEAFF. Looking up the rest from reference TRBV28 and TRBJ1-1 gives the full variable domain: DVKVTQSSRYLVKRTGEKVFLECVQDMDHENMFWYRQDPGLGLRLIYFSYDVKMKEKGDIPEGYSVSREKKERFSLILESASTNQTSMYLCASSWTAMNTEAFFGQGTRLTVV.

The chain couples TRBV5-1 to TRBJ2-2, with 11 bases lining up with TRBD2. Trimming cost V 4 bases and J 4 bases; bases outside gene matches: 6. The V gene's germline CDR1 is SGHRS and CDR2 YFSETQ. The CDR3 length is 16 residues. CDR3 in DNA: TGCGCCAGCAGCCCCGGACTAGCGGGCGGCACCGGGGAGCTGTTTTTT. This codes for CASSPGLAGGTGELFF.

J is TRBJ2-2 and V is TRBV19, with D unresolved. V was clipped by 8 bases and J by 6 bases, with 7 bases between them. The CDR3 totals 11 residues. Germline V lookup: CDR1 LNHDA, CDR2 SQIVND (reference sequence). The CDR3 here is CASSYSGELFF. CDR3 coding DNA: TGTGCCAGTTCCTATTCCGGGGAGCTGTTTTTT. Full variable domain (rest looked up from reference TRBV19 and TRBJ2-2): DGGITQSPKYLFRKEGQNVTLSCEQNLNHDAMYWYRQDPGQGLRLIYYSQIVNDFQKGDIAEGYSVSREKKESFPLTVTSAQKNPTAFYLCASSYSGELFFGEGSRLTVL.

For the CDR3, the DNA is TGCGCCAGCAGCCCGGACAGGAACTATGGCTACACCTTC. Its protein product is CASSPDRNYGYTF. This sequence joins TRBV4-3 and TRBJ1-2; 7 bases line up with TRBD1. The CDR3 covers 13 residues. In germline, CDR1 is LGHNA, CDR2 YSLEER. Trimming cost V 4 bases and J 2 bases; bases outside gene matches: 1.

V usage is TRBV10-3 and J usage is TRBJ1-3; the D is unclear. The CDR3 contains 13 residues. Per the germline V gene, CDR1 is ENHRY and CDR2 is SYGVKD. V dropped 4 bases and J dropped 4 bases, with 8 bases sitting between them. CDR3 amino acids: CAISGTLGNTIYF. The DNA for the CDR3 is TGTGCCATCAGTGGAACCCTAGGAAACACCATATATTTT.

V usage is TRBV10-3 and J usage is TRBJ2-7; a possible D gene is TRBD2 (6 bases). The CDR3 loop spans 14 amino acids. Germline CDR1 reads ENHRY; CDR2 reads SYGVKD. Trimming stripped 4 bases from V and 2 bases from J, with 12 bases between. The CDR3 reads CAISGLGGTYEQYF. The DNA of the CDR3 is TGTGCCATCAGTGGCCTTGGGGGGACCTACGAGCAGTACTTC.

The gene calls are TRBV29-1 and TRBJ1-2, with TRBD1 matching 8 bases. CDR1 and CDR2 (germline): SQVTM, ANQGSEA. The junction had 6 bases not matched to a gene; V was cut back by 6 bases and J by 3 bases. CDR3 size: 13 residues. The CDR3 coding sequence is TGCAGCGTGAACACAGGGGGTGACTATGGCTACACCTTC. Amino acid sequence: CSVNTGGDYGYTF. The whole variable domain, filled in from reference TRBV29-1 and TRBJ1-2, reads SAVISQKPSRDICQRGTSLTIQCQVDSQVTMMFWYRQQPGQSLTLIATANQGSEATYESGFVIDKFPISRPNLTFSTLTVSNMSPEDSSIYLCSVNTGGDYGYTFGSGTRLTVV.

The rearrangement links TRBV6-5 to TRBJ1-3, with 7 bases identical to TRBD1. The CDR3 sequence is 15 residues long. Germline CDR1 is MNHEY and CDR2 is SVGAGI. V shed 7 bases and J 0 bases; nucleotides not matched to a gene: 6. The CDR3 DNA reads as TGTGCCAGCACCAGGGGGACATCCTCTGGAAACACCATATATTTT. This translates into CASTRGTSSGNTIYF.

V gene TRBV30 combines with J gene TRBJ2-5, with D possibly TRBD1 on 6 matching bases. V lost 5 bases, J lost 5 bases, and 12 bases lay in between. Germline CDR1 and CDR2: GTSNPN and SVGIG (reference sequence). CDR3 length equals 12 residues. The chain's CDR3 is CAWDTRGETQYF. As DNA, the CDR3 is TGTGCCTGGGATACTAGGGGGGAGACCCAGTACTTC.